These 28 T cell receptor beta chains were sequenced from one sample in a study of OX40 agonist ivuxolimab in advanced cancers. TCRdb keeps only in-frame clones here, not all; method: immunoSEQ multiplex PCR. This sample yields tens of thousands of clones, of which 92% are seen a single time; around a third belongs to the top ten. Sequencing was performed on CD4+ or CD8+ T cells sorted from blood, taken in a trial of the OX40 agonist ivuxolimab. These TCRs come from an adult with an advanced solid tumor such as melanoma, head and neck, liver or kidney cancer.

The V call is TRBV15, the J call TRBJ2-1, with D uncertain. Germline V gene lookup returns CDR1 LNHNV and CDR2 YYDKDF (reference sequence). V lost 0 bases, J lost 5 bases, and 11 bases lay in between. The CDR3 sequence is 15 residues long. The CDR3 sequence: CATSRDRLINNEQFF. The CDR3 DNA reads TGTGCCACCAGCAGAGATCGACTTATCAACAATGAGCAGTTCTTC.

The rearrangement links TRBV30 to TRBJ1-1, with D possibly matching TRBD1 (5 bases). This CDR3 is built from 13 residues. Germline CDR1 and CDR2: GTSNPN and SVGIG (reference sequence). V lost 8 bases, J lost 0 bases, and 13 bases lay in between. For the CDR3, the DNA is TGTGCCGGCACCGGGACGGTGAACACTGAAGCTTTCTTT. It encodes CAGTGTVNTEAFF.

The chain combines TRBV2 with TRBJ1-2; TRBD1 might be the D (5 bases). This CDR3 is built from 13 residues. Trimming pared 8 bases from V and 2 bases from J, leaving 12 bases between. The V gene's germline CDR1 is SNHLY and CDR2 FYNNEI. CDR3 amino acids: CASERRQNYGYTF. For the CDR3, the DNA is TGTGCCAGCGAAAGAAGACAGAACTATGGCTACACCTTC.

This chain's CDR3 is CASRSTGGTEAFF. CDR3 bases: TGTGCCAGCAGATCTACCGGGGGTACTGAAGCTTTCTTT. The chain couples TRBV11-2 to TRBJ1-1; possible D gene TRBD1, 5 bases. CDR1 is SGHAT and CDR2 is FQNNGV in the germline V gene. The V end was cut by 6 bases, the J end by 5 bases, with 13 bases between. This CDR3 comprises 13 residues.

The chain employs TRBV7-8 and TRBJ2-1, with 9 positions matching TRBD2. Germline V CDR1 and CDR2: SGHVS, FQNEAQ. The junction had 11 bases not matched to a gene; V was cut back by 3 bases and J by 2 bases. The CDR3 length is 18 residues. This chain's CDR3 is CASSLGLAGGETYNEQFF. The CDR3 DNA sequence: TGTGCCAGCAGCTTGGGACTCGCGGGAGGGGAGACCTACAATGAGCAGTTCTTC.

The V gene is TRBV7-9, the J gene TRBJ2-1, with TRBD2 matching over 11 bases. Per the germline V gene, CDR1 is SEHNR and CDR2 is FQNEAQ (reference sequence). V lost 3 bases, J lost 2 bases, and 6 bases stayed unmatched. The CDR3 has 17 residues. The CDR3 spells CASSFPGTSGTYNEQFF. Written as DNA, the CDR3 is TGTGCCAGCAGCTTCCCCGGGACTAGCGGCACCTACAATGAGCAGTTCTTC.

The rearrangement uses TRBV7-8 and TRBJ2-7, with D unclear. Trimming cost V 0 bases and J 3 bases, with 3 bases left between them. The CDR3 is made up of 12 amino acids. Germline V gives CDR1 SGHVS, CDR2 FQNEAQ. CDR3 in DNA: TGTGCCAGCAGCTTAGCCATCTACGAGCAGTACTTC. Its protein product is CASSLAIYEQYF.

This sequence joins TRBV19 and TRBJ2-5; no clear D gene. The CDR3 is 16 residues long. The ends were cut back, 6 bases at V and 3 bases at J, with 20 bases in the middle. Germline CDR1 is LNHDA and CDR2 is SQIVND (reference sequence). CDR3: CASSRWAGLPKETQYF. The CDR3 DNA reads as TGTGCCAGTAGCCGGTGGGCAGGCCTACCGAAAGAGACCCAGTACTTC.

The chain joins TRBV28 to TRBJ1-2; tentatively, D is TRBD1 (5 bases). The ends were cut back, 2 bases at V and 1 base at J, with 14 bases in the middle. CDR3 length equals 16 residues. Looked up from germline, CDR1 is MDHEN and CDR2 is SYDVKM. The CDR3 region is CASSLLGAGYNYGYTF. In DNA, the CDR3 is TGTGCCAGCAGTTTACTGGGAGCAGGGTATAACTATGGCTACACCTTC.

The chain recombines TRBV9 with TRBJ1-1, with D maybe TRBD1 (6 bases). The CDR3 extends over 12 amino acids. V was shortened by 9 bases and J by 3 bases, with 12 bases between the two germline ends. CDR1 SGDLS and CDR2 YYNGEE come from the germline V gene. Written as DNA, the CDR3 is TGTGCCACCAAGACAGGCGACACTGAAGCTTTCTTT. Translation gives CATKTGDTEAFF.

The chain joins TRBV27 to TRBJ2-1; D unclear. The CDR3 covers 11 residues. Looked up from germline, CDR1 is MNHEY and CDR2 is SMNVEV (reference sequence). The V end was cut by 6 bases, the J end by 10 bases, with 10 bases between. This CDR3 is CASSSGKEQFF. The CDR3 nucleotides are TGTGCCAGCAGCTCGGGTAAGGAGCAGTTCTTC.

The chain carries TRBV5-6 and TRBJ1-2, with no clear D. Trimming pared 2 bases from V and 4 bases from J, leaving 6 bases between. The CDR3 contains 12 residues. Germline lookup yields CDR1 SGHDT and CDR2 YYEEEE. The CDR3 region is CASSLVGYGYTF. The CDR3 DNA reads TGTGCCAGCAGCTTAGTCGGCTATGGCTACACCTTC.

The chain uses TRBV7-9 and TRBJ2-7; a possible D gene is TRBD1 (6 bases). Trimming left V 5 bases short and J 1 base short, with 12 bases between. This CDR3 has 14 amino acids. In germline, CDR1 is SEHNR, CDR2 FQNEAQ (reference sequence). For the CDR3, the DNA is TGTGCCAGCAGCCCAGGAGGACAGTCCTACGAGCAGTACTTC. This gives the protein CASSPGGQSYEQYF. The full variable domain, rest sourced from reference TRBV7-9 and TRBJ2-7, is DTGVSQNPRHKITKRGQNVTFRCDPISEHNRLYWYRQTLGQGPEFLTYFQNEAQLEKSRLLSDRFSAERPKGSFSTLEIQRTEQGDSAMYLCASSPGGQSYEQYFGPGTRLTVT.

This CDR3 is CASSVGQGTYEQYF. The CDR3 DNA sequence: TGTGCCAGCAGCGTTGGACAGGGTACCTACGAGCAGTACTTC. The chain carries TRBV9 and TRBJ2-7; 8 bases agree with TRBD1. Germline CDR1 and CDR2: SGDLS and YYNGEE. The CDR3 has 14 residues. V lost 2 bases, J lost 2 bases, and 3 bases stayed unmatched.

This chain uses TRBV13 with TRBJ1-2; 7 bases match TRBD1. The length of the CDR3 is 18 residues. The germline CDR1 and CDR2 sequences are PRHDT and FYEKMQ (reference sequence). Trimming took 1 base from V and 4 from J; bases not matched to a gene: 15. The CDR3 region is CASSLERGRGGLGYGYTF. For the CDR3, the DNA is TGTGCCAGCAGCTTAGAAAGGGGGCGCGGTGGGCTAGGCTATGGCTACACCTTC.

The chain uses TRBV27 and TRBJ2-4, with 8 bases lining up with TRBD2. V lost 1 base, J lost 8 bases, and 4 bases stayed unmatched. This CDR3 contains 14 residues. Germline V gives CDR1 MNHEY, CDR2 SMNVEV (reference sequence). The CDR3 coding sequence is TGTGCCAGCAGTTTATTAGCGGGACAAGACATTCAGTACTTC. Protein product: CASSLLAGQDIQYF.

This clone has just a few counts. Within the sample, other DNA sequences also encode this same CDR3. Here the CDR3 reads CASSLAGGSYEQYF. The CDR3 nucleotides read TGTGCCAGTAGTCTGGCGGGAGGTAGCTACGAGCAGTACTTC. This chain links TRBV19 with TRBJ2-7; 8 bases are a match to TRBD2. V lost 5 bases, J lost 3 bases, and 6 bases stayed unmatched. This CDR3 comprises 14 residues. Per germline, CDR1 LNHDA and CDR2 SQIVND (reference sequence). Full variable domain (remainder filled in from reference TRBV19 and TRBJ2-7): DGGITQSPKYLFRKEGQNVTLSCEQNLNHDAMYWYRQDPGQGLRLIYYSQIVNDFQKGDIAEGYSVSREKKESFPLTVTSAQKNPTAFYLCASSLAGGSYEQYFGPGTRLTVT.

The chain recombines TRBV4-1 with TRBJ2-5, with D perhaps TRBD1 (6 bases). V was shortened by 1 base and J by 0 bases, with 12 bases between the two germline ends. This CDR3 is 16 amino acids long. Germline assignment: CDR1 MGHRA and CDR2 YSYEKL. The CDR3 DNA reads TGCGCCAGCAGCCAAGTCCAGGGGCTGTACCAAGAGACCCAGTACTTC. This gives the protein CASSQVQGLYQETQYF.

V usage is TRBV5-8 and J usage is TRBJ2-7, with D perhaps matching TRBD1 (6 bases). V gave up 4 bases and J gave up 3 bases, with 11 bases separating them. CDR3 size: 13 residues. Germline V gives CDR1 SGHTS, CDR2 YDEGEE. CDR3 sequence: CASSSGQFYEQYF. In nucleotides, the CDR3 is TGTGCCAGCAGCAGCGGACAGTTCTACGAGCAGTACTTC.

The V gene is TRBV19, the J gene TRBJ2-1; 7 bases match TRBD2. This CDR3 contains 14 residues. V dropped 6 bases and J dropped 4; count of bases not matched to a gene: 6. Per the germline V gene, CDR1 is LNHDA and CDR2 is SQIVND (reference sequence). DNA for the CDR3: TGTGCCAGTAGGCCGGGGGAGGGATACAATGAGCAGTTCTTC. Protein product: CASRPGEGYNEQFF. The variable domain in full, with the rest retrieved from reference TRBV19 and TRBJ2-1, is DGGITQSPKYLFRKEGQNVTLSCEQNLNHDAMYWYRQDPGQGLRLIYYSQIVNDFQKGDIAEGYSVSREKKESFPLTVTSAQKNPTAFYLCASRPGEGYNEQFFGPGTRLTVL.

V is TRBV27 and J is TRBJ2-3; unclear D gene. The CDR3 loop spans 13 amino acids. Per the germline V gene, CDR1 is MNHEY and CDR2 is SMNVEV (reference sequence). V lost 1 base, J lost 2 bases, and 4 bases lay in between. The CDR3 loop reads CASSLLITDTQYF. CDR3 DNA sequence: TGTGCCAGCAGTTTATTAATCACAGATACGCAGTATTTT.

This clone was recorded once. V and J are TRBV29-1 and TRBJ2-3, with 14 positions matching TRBD2. This CDR3 has 15 amino acids. Germline V gives CDR1 SQVTM, CDR2 ANQGSEA. Losses at the gene ends were 6 bases for V and 4 bases for J; bases not matched to a gene: 6. The CDR3 spells CSVAGTSGRPDTQYF. DNA for the CDR3: TGCAGCGTGGCCGGGACTAGCGGGAGACCAGATACGCAGTATTTT.

The CDR3 coding sequence is TGTGCCAGCAGCCTAGCTAGCGGGGGTTCAGATACGCAGTATTTT. As protein: CASSLASGGSDTQYF. The chain carries TRBV9 and TRBJ2-3; 10 positions match TRBD2. V lost 4 bases to trimming and J lost 4 bases; unmatched junction nucleotides: 6. Germline-derived CDR1 and CDR2 are SGDLS and YYNGEE. There are 15 residues in the CDR3.

The V gene is TRBV7-2, the J gene TRBJ2-3; unclear D gene. CDR3 length: 13 residues. The V end lost 5 bases, the J end lost 3 bases, and 9 bases lay between the germline ends. CDR1 and CDR2 from the germline V gene are SGHTA and FQGNSA. CDR3: CASSQPTTDTQYF. The CDR3 DNA reads as TGTGCCAGCAGCCAACCTACTACAGATACGCAGTATTTT. Full variable domain (rest looked up from reference TRBV7-2 and TRBJ2-3): GAGVSQSPSNKVTEKGKDVELRCDPISGHTALYWYRQSLGQGLEFLIYFQGNSAPDKSGLPSDRFSAERTGGSVSTLTIQRTQQEDSAVYLCASSQPTTDTQYFGPGTRLTVL.

The J gene is TRBJ1-6, the V gene TRBV5-6; 9 nucleotides match TRBD1. Germline trimming cut 0 bases from V and 9 bases from J; bases unmatched to any gene: 4. This CDR3 has 15 residues. Looked up from germline, CDR1 is SGHDT and CDR2 is YYEEEE. DNA of the CDR3: TGTGCCAGCAGCTTGGGACAGGGGGTAGGTTCACCCCTCCACTTT. Its translation: CASSLGQGVGSPLHF. Full variable domain (rest looked up from reference TRBV5-6 and TRBJ1-6): DAGVTQSPTHLIKTRGQQVTLRCSPKSGHDTVSWYQQALGQGPQFIFQYYEEEERQRGNFPDRFSGHQFPNYSSELNVNALLLGDSALYLCASSLGQGVGSPLHFGNGTRLTVT.

This chain links TRBV4-2 with TRBJ1-5; D remains ambiguous. Trimming shortened V by 2 bases and J by 5 bases, and 16 bases separated the two germline ends. The CDR3 extends over 16 amino acids. The germline V gene has CDR1 LGHNA and CDR2 YNFKEQ. CDR3 sequence reads: CASSQPQAEGDQPQHF. CDR3 nucleotides: TGTGCCAGCAGCCAACCTCAGGCGGAGGGCGATCAGCCCCAGCATTTT.

The V call is TRBV19, the J call TRBJ1-2, with TRBD1 matching over 8 bases. Germline values: CDR1 LNHDA, CDR2 SQIVND (reference sequence). The CDR3 runs 14 residues. V gave up 4 bases and J gave up 5 bases; unmatched junction bases: 6. The CDR3 DNA is TGTGCCAGTAGTAGCGGACAGGGCCCTTATGGCTACACCTTC. It translates to CASSSGQGPYGYTF.

This chain links TRBV7-9 with TRBJ2-1, with D unresolved. CDR1 SEHNR and CDR2 FQNEAQ come from the germline V gene (reference sequence). The CDR3 has 17 residues. V lost 1 base to trimming and J lost 0 bases, with 13 bases between them. CDR3 sequence reads: CASSLELLTLSYNEQFF. The CDR3 nucleotides are TGTGCCAGCAGCTTAGAGTTGCTTACCCTCTCCTACAATGAGCAGTTCTTC.